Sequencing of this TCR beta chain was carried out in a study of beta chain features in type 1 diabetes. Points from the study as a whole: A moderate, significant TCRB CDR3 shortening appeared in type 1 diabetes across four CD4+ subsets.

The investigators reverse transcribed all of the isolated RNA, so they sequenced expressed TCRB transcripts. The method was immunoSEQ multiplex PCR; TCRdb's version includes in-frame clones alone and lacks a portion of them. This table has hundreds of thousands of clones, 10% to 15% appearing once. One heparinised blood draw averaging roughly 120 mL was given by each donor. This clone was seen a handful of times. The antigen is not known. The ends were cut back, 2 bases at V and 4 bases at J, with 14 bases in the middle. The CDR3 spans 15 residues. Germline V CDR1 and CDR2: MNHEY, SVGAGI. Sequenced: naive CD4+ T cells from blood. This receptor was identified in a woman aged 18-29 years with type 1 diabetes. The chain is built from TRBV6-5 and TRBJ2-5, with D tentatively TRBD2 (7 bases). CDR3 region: CASSYGGASAETQYF. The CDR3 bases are TGTGCCAGCAGTTACGGGGGGGCGTCGGCAGAGACCCAGTACTTC.